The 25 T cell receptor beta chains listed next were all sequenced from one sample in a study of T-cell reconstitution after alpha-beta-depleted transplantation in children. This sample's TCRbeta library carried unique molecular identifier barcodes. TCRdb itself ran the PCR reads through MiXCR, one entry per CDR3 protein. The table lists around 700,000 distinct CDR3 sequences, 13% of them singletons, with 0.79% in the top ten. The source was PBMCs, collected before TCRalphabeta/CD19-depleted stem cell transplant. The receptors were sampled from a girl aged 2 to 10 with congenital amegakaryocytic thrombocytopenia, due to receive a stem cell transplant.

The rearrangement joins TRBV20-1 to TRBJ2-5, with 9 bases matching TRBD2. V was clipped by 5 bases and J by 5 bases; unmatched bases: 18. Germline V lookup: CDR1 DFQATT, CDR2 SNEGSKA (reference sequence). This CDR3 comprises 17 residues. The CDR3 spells CSARNPKPGLALETQYF. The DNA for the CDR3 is TGCAGTGCTCGAAACCCGAAACCGGGACTAGCACTCGAGACCCAGTACTTC.

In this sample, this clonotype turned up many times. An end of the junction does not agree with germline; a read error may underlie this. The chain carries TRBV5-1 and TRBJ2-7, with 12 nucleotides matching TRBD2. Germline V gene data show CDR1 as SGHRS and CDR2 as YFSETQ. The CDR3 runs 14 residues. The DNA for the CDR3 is TGTGCCAGCAGTTCGACTAGCGGGAGCTACGAGCAGTACTTC. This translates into CASSSTSGSYEQYF.

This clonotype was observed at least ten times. CDR3 sequence: CATSRTYNEQFF. DNA for the CDR3: TGTGCCACCAGCAGAACCTACAATGAGCAGTTCTTC. The chain uses TRBV15 and TRBJ2-1; D uncertain. This CDR3 is 12 amino acids long. From germline, CDR1 is LNHNV and CDR2 YYDKDF (reference sequence). The V gene lost 2 bases and the J gene lost 2 bases, with 1 base spanning the gap.

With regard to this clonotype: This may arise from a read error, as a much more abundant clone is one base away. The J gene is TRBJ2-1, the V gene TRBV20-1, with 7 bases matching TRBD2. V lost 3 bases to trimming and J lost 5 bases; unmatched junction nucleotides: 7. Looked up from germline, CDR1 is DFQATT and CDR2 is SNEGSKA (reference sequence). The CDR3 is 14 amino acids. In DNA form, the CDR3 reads TGCAGTGCTAGGTACCTAGCGGATCACAATGAGCAGTTCTTC. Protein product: CSARYLADHNEQFF.

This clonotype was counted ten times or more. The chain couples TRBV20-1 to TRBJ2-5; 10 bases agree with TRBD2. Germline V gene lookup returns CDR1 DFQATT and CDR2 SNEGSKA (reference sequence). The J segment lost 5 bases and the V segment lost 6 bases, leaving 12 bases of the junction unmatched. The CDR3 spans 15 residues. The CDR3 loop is CSARAGGPIRETQYF. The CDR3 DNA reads TGCAGTGCCCGAGCGGGAGGGCCTATAAGGGAGACCCAGTACTTC.

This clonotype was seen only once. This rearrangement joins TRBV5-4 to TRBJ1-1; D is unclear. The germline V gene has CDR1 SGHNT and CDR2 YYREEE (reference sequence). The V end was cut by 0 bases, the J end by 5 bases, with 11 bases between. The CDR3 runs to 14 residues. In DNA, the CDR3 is TGTGCCAGCAGCTTGGGGCTCCTCGGAACTGAAGCTTTCTTT. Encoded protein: CASSLGLLGTEAFF.

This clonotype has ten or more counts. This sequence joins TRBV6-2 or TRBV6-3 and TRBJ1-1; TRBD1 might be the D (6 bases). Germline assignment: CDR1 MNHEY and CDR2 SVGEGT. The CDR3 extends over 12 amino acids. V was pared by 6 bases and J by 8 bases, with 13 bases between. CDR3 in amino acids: CASRRGLAEAFF. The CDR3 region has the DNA TGTGCCAGCAGACGGGGGCTCGCCGAAGCTTTCTTT.

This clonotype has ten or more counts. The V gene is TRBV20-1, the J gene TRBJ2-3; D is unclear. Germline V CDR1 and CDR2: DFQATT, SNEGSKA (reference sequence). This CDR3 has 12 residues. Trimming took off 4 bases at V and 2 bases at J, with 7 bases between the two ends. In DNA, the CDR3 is TGCAGTGCTAAACTCTACACAGATACGCAGTATTTT. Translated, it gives CSAKLYTDTQYF.

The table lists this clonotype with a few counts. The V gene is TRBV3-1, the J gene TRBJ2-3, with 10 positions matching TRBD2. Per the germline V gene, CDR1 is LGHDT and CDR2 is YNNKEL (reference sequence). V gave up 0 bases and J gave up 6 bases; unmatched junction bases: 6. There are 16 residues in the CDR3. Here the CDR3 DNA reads TGTGCCAGCAGCCAAGATCCTAGCGGGAGAGGGGATACGCAGTATTTT. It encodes CASSQDPSGRGDTQYF.

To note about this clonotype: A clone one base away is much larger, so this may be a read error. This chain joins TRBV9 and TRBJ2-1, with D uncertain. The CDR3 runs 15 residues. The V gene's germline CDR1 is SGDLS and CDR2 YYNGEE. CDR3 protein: CASSVDQRPYSEQFF. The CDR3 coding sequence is TGTGCCAGCAGCGTGGATCAGAGACCCTACAGTGAGCAGTTCTTC.

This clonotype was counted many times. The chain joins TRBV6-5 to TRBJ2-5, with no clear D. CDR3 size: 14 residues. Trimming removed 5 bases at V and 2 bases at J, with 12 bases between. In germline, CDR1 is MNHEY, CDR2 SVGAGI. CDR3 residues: CASSNTASQETQYF. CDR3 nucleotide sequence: TGTGCCAGCAGTAACACAGCATCGCAAGAGACCCAGTACTTC.

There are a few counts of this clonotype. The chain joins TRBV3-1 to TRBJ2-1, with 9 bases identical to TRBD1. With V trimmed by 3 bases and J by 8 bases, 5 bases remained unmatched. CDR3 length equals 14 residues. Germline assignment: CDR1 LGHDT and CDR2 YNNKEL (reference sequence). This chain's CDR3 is CASSHRQGEYEQFF. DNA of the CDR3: TGTGCCAGCAGCCACCGACAGGGGGAGTATGAGCAGTTCTTC.

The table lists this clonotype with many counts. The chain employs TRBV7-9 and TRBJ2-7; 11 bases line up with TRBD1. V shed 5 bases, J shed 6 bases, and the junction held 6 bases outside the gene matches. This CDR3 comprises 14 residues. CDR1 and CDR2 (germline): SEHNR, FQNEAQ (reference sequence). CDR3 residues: CASSPLDRGLEQYF. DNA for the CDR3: TGTGCCAGCAGCCCTTTGGACAGGGGGCTCGAGCAGTACTTC.

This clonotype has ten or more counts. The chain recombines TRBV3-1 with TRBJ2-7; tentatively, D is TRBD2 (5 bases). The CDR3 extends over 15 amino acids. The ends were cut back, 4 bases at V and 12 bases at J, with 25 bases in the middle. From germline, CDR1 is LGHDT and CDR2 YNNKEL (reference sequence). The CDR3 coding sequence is TGTGCCAGCAGCCCTTCAAGGGAGCTGCATCGTGGGTCGTACTTC. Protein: CASSPSRELHRGSYF.

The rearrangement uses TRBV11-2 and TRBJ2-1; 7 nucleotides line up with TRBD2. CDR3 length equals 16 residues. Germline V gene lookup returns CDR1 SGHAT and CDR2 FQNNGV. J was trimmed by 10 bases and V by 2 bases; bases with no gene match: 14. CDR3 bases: TGTGCCAGCAGCTTATTCTCTTGGGGTCCCGGGGGGGAGCAGTTCTTC. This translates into CASSLFSWGPGGEQFF.

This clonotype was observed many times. CDR3 loop: CASSRDSQPQHF. The DNA for the CDR3 is TGTGCCAGCAGCCGCGACAGTCAGCCCCAGCATTTT. This rearrangement joins TRBV3-1 to TRBJ1-5, with D perhaps matching TRBD1 (5 bases). CDR1 is LGHDT, CDR2 YNNKEL, per germline (reference sequence). The CDR3 sequence is 12 residues long. The V end was cut by 4 bases, the J end by 6 bases, with 7 bases between.

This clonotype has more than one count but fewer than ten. The DNA for the CDR3 is TGTGCCAGCAGTGTGGCGCAGAATCAGCCCCAGCATTTT. Protein product: CASSVAQNQPQHF. This sequence joins TRBV25-1 and TRBJ1-5; D not resolved. Germline lookup yields CDR1 MGHDK and CDR2 SYGVNS. The CDR3 has 13 residues. Trimming left V 4 bases short and J 4 bases short, with 8 bases between.

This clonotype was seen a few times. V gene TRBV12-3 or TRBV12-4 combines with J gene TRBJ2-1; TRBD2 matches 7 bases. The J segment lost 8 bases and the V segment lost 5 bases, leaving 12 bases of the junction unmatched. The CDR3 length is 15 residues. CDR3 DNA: TGTGCCAGCAGTAGCGGTAGCGGGTGGGGCGATGAGCAGTTCTTC. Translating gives CASSSGSGWGDEQFF.

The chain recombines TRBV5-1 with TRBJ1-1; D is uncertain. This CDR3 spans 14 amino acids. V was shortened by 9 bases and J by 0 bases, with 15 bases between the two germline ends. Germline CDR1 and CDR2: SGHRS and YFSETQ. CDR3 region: CATRDSALNTEAFF. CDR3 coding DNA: TGCGCCACCCGAGATTCGGCACTGAACACTGAAGCTTTCTTT.

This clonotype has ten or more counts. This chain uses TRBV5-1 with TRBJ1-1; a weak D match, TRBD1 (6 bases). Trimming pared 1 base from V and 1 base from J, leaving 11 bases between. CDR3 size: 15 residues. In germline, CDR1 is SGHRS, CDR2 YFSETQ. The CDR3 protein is CASSLRGGTNTEAFF. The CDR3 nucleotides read TGCGCCAGCAGCTTGCGGGGGGGCACGAACACTGAAGCTTTCTTT.

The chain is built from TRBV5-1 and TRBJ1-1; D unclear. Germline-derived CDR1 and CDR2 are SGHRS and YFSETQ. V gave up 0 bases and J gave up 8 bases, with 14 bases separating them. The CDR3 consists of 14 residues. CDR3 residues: CASSLAQSISEAFF. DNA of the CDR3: TGCGCCAGCAGCTTGGCCCAAAGCATCTCCGAAGCTTTCTTT. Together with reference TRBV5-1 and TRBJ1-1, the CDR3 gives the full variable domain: KAGVTQTPRYLIKTRGQQVTLSCSPISGHRSVSWYQQTPGQGLQFLFEYFSETQRNKGNFPGRFSGRQFSNSRSEMNVSTLELGDSALYLCASSLAQSISEAFFGQGTRLTVV.

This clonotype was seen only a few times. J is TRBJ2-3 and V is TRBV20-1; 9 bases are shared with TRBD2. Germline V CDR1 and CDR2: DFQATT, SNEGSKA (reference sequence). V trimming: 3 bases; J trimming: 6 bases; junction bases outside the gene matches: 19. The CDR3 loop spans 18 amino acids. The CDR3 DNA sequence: TGCAGTGCTAGTAAAGATTCCTCGGCGGGAGGGCCAGGGGATACGCAGTATTTT. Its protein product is CSASKDSSAGGPGDTQYF.

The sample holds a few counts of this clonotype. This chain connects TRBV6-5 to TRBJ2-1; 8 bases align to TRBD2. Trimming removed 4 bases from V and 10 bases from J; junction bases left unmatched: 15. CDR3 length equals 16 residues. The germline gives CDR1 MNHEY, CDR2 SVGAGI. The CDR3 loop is CASSSPGLEESEEQFF. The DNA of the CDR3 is TGTGCCAGCAGTTCCCCGGGACTAGAGGAGTCTGAAGAGCAGTTCTTC.

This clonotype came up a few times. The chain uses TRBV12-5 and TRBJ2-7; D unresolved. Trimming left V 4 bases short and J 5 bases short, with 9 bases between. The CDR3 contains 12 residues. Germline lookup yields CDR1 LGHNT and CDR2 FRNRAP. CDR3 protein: CASGSQIDEQYF. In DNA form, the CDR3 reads TGTGCTAGTGGTTCCCAAATCGACGAGCAGTACTTC. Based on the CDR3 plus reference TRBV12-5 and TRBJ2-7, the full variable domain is DARVTQTPRHKVTEMGQEVTMRCQPILGHNTVFWYRQTMMQGLELLAYFRNRAPLDDSGMPKDRFSAEMPDATLATLKIQPSEPRDSAVYFCASGSQIDEQYFGPGTRLTVT.

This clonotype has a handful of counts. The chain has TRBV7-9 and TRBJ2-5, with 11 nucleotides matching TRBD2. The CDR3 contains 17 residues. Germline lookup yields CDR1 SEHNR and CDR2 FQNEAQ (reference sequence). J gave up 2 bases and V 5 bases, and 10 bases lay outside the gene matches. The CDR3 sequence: CASSHPGTSGPQETQYF. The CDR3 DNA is TGTGCCAGCAGCCATCCAGGGACTAGCGGACCACAAGAGACCCAGTACTTC. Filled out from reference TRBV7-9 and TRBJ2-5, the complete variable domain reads DTGVSQNPRHKITKRGQNVTFRCDPISEHNRLYWYRQTLGQGPEFLTYFQNEAQLEKSRLLSDRFSAERPKGSFSTLEIQRTEQGDSAMYLCASSHPGTSGPQETQYFGPGTRLLVL.